These 5 T cell receptor beta chains share one sample of origin, sequenced in a study of human T cells and chemical hapten exposure. TCRdb ran MiXCR on the RACE reads and lists one entry per CDR3 protein. The sample has more than 75,000 distinct CDR3 sequences, approximately 9.3% seen once. Sample time point: patch test 2, 6 weeks after DPC sensitization. As to treatment: therapeutic diphenylcyclopropenone sensitization with weekly scalp DPC. Source: whole blood, taken in connection with sensitization to the hapten diphenylcyclopropenone (DPC). All receptors come from a woman aged 35 to 49 with alopecia areata. Some clones in this sample may be carry-over from other donors' samples.

Ten or more counts support this clonotype. J is TRBJ2-4 and V is TRBV7-8; perhaps TRBD2 as D (6 bases). The length of the CDR3 is 15 residues. Trimming cost V 3 bases and J 8 bases, with 17 bases left between them. CDR1 is SGHVS, CDR2 FQNEAQ, per germline. In DNA, the CDR3 is TGTGCCAGCAGCTTTGTGCCCGGGACTTGGGACATTCAGTACTTC. As protein: CASSFVPGTWDIQYF.

This clonotype was counted ten times or more. CDR3 coding DNA: TGCGCCAGCAGCCAGGGGTCCCGAAGCACAGATACGCAGTATTTT. It yields the protein CASSQGSRSTDTQYF. V usage is TRBV5-1 and J usage is TRBJ2-3; D may be TRBD1 (6 bases). CDR1 SGHRS and CDR2 YFSETQ come from the germline V gene. The CDR3 consists of 15 residues. Trimming removed 4 bases from V and 0 bases from J, with 12 bases in between.

This clonotype appeared a few times. The V gene is TRBV10-3, the J gene TRBJ2-7; 7 positions match TRBD2. This CDR3 has 12 residues. J gave up 2 bases and V 6 bases, and 1 base lay outside the gene matches. Germline V gene data show CDR1 as ENHRY and CDR2 as SYGVKD. The DNA for the CDR3 is TGTGCCATCAGGGCGGGAGCCTACGAGCAGTACTTC. It encodes CAIRAGAYEQYF.

The chain has TRBV9 and TRBJ2-7; D call uncertain. In germline, CDR1 is SGDLS, CDR2 YYNGEE. V was cut by 0 bases and J by 7 bases, with 8 bases left in between. CDR3 length equals 12 residues. The CDR3 nucleotides read TGTGCCAGCAGCGTAGTAATAAGGGAGCAGTACTTC. It specifies CASSVVIREQYF.

V is TRBV28 and J is TRBJ2-1; D gene unclear. The ends were cut back, 6 bases at V and 8 bases at J, with 11 bases in the middle. The CDR3 contains 12 residues. The V gene's germline CDR1 is MDHEN and CDR2 SYDVKM. CDR3 DNA sequence: TGTGCCAGCAGCAGTTCTTGGTATGAGCAGTTCTTC. Translation gives CASSSSWYEQFF.